Listed here are 7 T cell receptor beta chains from one sample, sequenced in a study of T cells in localized non-small cell lung cancer (dated by TCRdb to the early 2020s). The library was built by means of the immunoSEQ multiplex PCR assay. The table was pulled from immuneACCESS by TCRdb, which kept in-frame rearrangements only. Such tables lose some clones; where checked, under half of the loss comes from unresolved V genes, and the rest has no known cause. In all, the sample holds tens of thousands of clones, and about 86% of those were seen once. The leading ten clones occupy about 2.5% of the sample. This specimen was PBMCs, taken before any cancer treatment. All receptors come from a man between 40 and 70 years old with stage II lung adenocarcinoma.

The chain carries TRBV20-1 and TRBJ2-3, with D hard to call. Germline CDR1 DFQATT, CDR2 SNEGSKA (reference sequence). This CDR3 comprises 11 residues. Trimming removed 1 base at V and 8 bases at J, with 7 bases between. The CDR3 DNA is TGCAGTGCTAGAGTTGCCTCTACGCAGTATTTT. It encodes CSARVASTQYF.

This clone is termed medium-sized. Here the CDR3 reads CSVEWDYGYTF. CDR3 nucleotide sequence: TGCAGCGTTGAGTGGGACTATGGCTACACCTTC. The V gene is TRBV29-1, the J gene TRBJ1-2, with D hard to call. The CDR3 length is 11 residues. The V gene's germline CDR1 is SQVTM and CDR2 ANQGSEA. Trimming removed 3 bases at V and 3 bases at J, with 5 bases between.

The chain couples TRBV12-5 to TRBJ1-2; a weak D match, TRBD1 (6 bases). Germline assignment: CDR1 LGHNT and CDR2 FRNRAP. The V end lost 2 bases, the J end lost 4 bases, and 11 bases lay between the germline ends. The CDR3 sequence is 14 residues long. CDR3 amino acids: CASGLYGTSYGYTF. The DNA of the CDR3 is TGTGCTAGTGGTTTGTACGGGACAAGCTATGGCTACACCTTC.

The chain couples TRBV6-4 to TRBJ1-2; D gene unclear. Trimming took off 0 bases at V and 7 bases at J, with 9 bases between the two ends. The CDR3 is 13 residues long. Germline V gives CDR1 MRHNA, CDR2 SNTAGT. The CDR3 sequence is CASSDSLRGGYTF. The CDR3 region has the DNA TGTGCCAGCAGTGACTCCCTCAGAGGTGGCTACACCTTC.

The rearrangement uses TRBV9 and TRBJ1-1, with 9 bases aligning to TRBD1. J gave up 4 bases and V 1 base, and 5 bases lay outside the gene matches. CDR1 SGDLS and CDR2 YYNGEE come from the germline V gene. The CDR3 is 15 amino acids. The CDR3 DNA follows: TGTGCCAGCAGCGTAACAGGGGGCGAGAGCACTGAAGCTTTCTTT. Protein sequence: CASSVTGGESTEAFF.

The chain carries TRBV7-8 and TRBJ2-7, with TRBD1 matching over 8 bases. Germline V lookup: CDR1 SGHVS, CDR2 FQNEAQ. This CDR3 region has 16 residues. The ends lost 4 bases at V and 0 bases at J; junction bases unmatched: 8. CDR3 DNA sequence: TGTGCCAGCAGCTACTACGACAGGGGAAGCTCCTACGAGCAGTACGTC. This gives the protein CASSYYDRGSSYEQYV.

Comments on this clone: The germline gene is not matched at one end of the junction; a read error may be the cause. The J gene is TRBJ2-2, the V gene TRBV11-1; D assignment may be TRBD1 or TRBD2 (5 bases each). CDR3 length: 13 amino acids. Germline V CDR1 and CDR2: SGHAT, FQDESV (reference sequence). The chain's CDR3 is CASSLSDRWEPFF. The CDR3 region has the DNA TGTGCCAGCAGCTTAAGCGACAGATGGGAGCCGTTTTTT.